The clone carrying this T cell receptor (beta chain) has a single count. In the study's own analysis: Estimates of nucleated cell counts were drawn from the amplification of reference gene primers. Repertoires were generated with immunoSEQ multiplex PCR, while TCRdb's copy carries only in-frame clones and drops some. Clonal size and the V and J genes are those of that table, whereas D and trimming came from the DNA. Of roughly 60,000 clones detected, around 81% appear once; the ten largest clones hold 8% to 10%. One Seattle source followed patients from active infection through their disease course. These data belong to a study of blood T cell repertoires in COVID-19. Whole-study context: Acute and convalescent COVID-19 samples came from the United States, Italy and Spain. In each case, the material was cDNA or gDNA derived from T cells, B-cell-depleted T cells, or PBMCs.

CDR3 size: 17 residues. Per the germline V gene, CDR1 is SGDLS and CDR2 is YYNGEE. Trimming stripped 0 bases from V and 2 bases from J, with 15 bases between. V usage is TRBV9 and J usage is TRBJ2-1; possible D gene TRBD2, 5 bases. This receptor was taken from a man older than 75 with COVID-19, enrolled during active disease. The sequencing input was peripheral blood. CDR3: CASSVGPSEVPYNEQFF. The CDR3 bases are TGTGCCAGCAGCGTAGGTCCCTCGGAGGTCCCCTACAATGAGCAGTTCTTC.